Presented here are 25 T cell receptor beta chains from one specimen sequenced in a study of OX40 agonist ivuxolimab in advanced cancers. Sequencing used immunoSEQ multiplex PCR; TCRdb keeps in-frame clones, though not all of them. The data show tens of thousands of clones, roughly 91% seen once. Sample: CD4+ or CD8+ T cells sorted from blood, taken in a trial of the OX40 agonist ivuxolimab. These receptors all come from an adult with an advanced solid tumor such as melanoma, head and neck, liver or kidney cancer.

V is TRBV27 and J is TRBJ2-6, with 8 bases aligning to TRBD1. V lost 6 bases and J lost 0; bases outside the gene matches: 16. The CDR3 runs 20 residues. The V gene's germline CDR1 is MNHEY and CDR2 SMNVEV (reference sequence). CDR3 nucleotide sequence: TGTGCCAGCAGACTTAGTTATCCTATGACAGGGGACTCTGGGGCCAACGTCCTGACTTTC. Translation: CASRLSYPMTGDSGANVLTF.

The chain has TRBV21-1 and TRBJ2-3; the DNA was not used to check the table's D call, TRBD1. TRBV21-1 is listed as a pseudogene. The CDR3 spans 16 residues. CDR3 protein: CASSKGDRGLADTQYF. The DNA for the CDR3 is TGTGCCAGCAGCAAGGGGGACAGGGGGCTGGCAGATACGCAGTATTTT.

This clone occurred once. V is TRBV5-5 and J is TRBJ1-3, with D unresolved. The CDR3 sequence is 14 residues long. Deletions cut 0 bases from V and 1 base from J, with 5 bases between. Germline V gene data show CDR1 as SGHKS and CDR2 as YYEKEE (reference sequence). The CDR3 here is CASSLAGSGNTIYF. The CDR3 nucleotides read TGTGCCAGCAGCTTGGCCGGTTCTGGAAACACCATATATTTT.

This chain links TRBV6-5 with TRBJ1-6; 10 bases match TRBD1. This CDR3 spans 15 amino acids. CDR1 and CDR2 from the germline V gene are MNHEY and SVGAGI. V shed 6 bases and J 5 bases; nucleotides not matched to a gene: 4. The CDR3 loop is CASRPDRGNNSPLHF. The CDR3 region has the DNA TGTGCCAGCAGACCGGACAGGGGGAATAATTCACCCCTCCACTTT.

In its sample, this clone was seen a few times. V and J are TRBV7-9 and TRBJ2-7; D may correspond to TRBD1 or TRBD2 (5 bases each). Trimming removed 7 bases at V and 6 bases at J, with 19 bases between. Germline V lookup: CDR1 SEHNR, CDR2 FQNEAQ (reference sequence). CDR3 size: 14 residues. CDR3 sequence (DNA): TGTGCCAGCACCCTAGGGCGTGGGGGAACCGAGCAGTACTTC. It translates to CASTLGRGGTEQYF.

The rearrangement joins TRBV5-6 to TRBJ1-1; D ambiguous. Germline V gene data show CDR1 as SGHDT and CDR2 as YYEEEE. The CDR3 totals 13 residues. Trimming removed 2 bases from V and 0 bases from J, with 5 bases in between. The CDR3, as DNA: TGTGCCAGCAGCTTAAACCTGAACACTGAAGCTTTCTTT. Its translation: CASSLNLNTEAFF.

This clone was detected a few times. The chain uses TRBV19 and TRBJ2-3; the D gene is possibly TRBD2 (5 bases). The germline V gene has CDR1 LNHDA and CDR2 SQIVND (reference sequence). V was pared by 1 base and J by 6 bases, with 17 bases between. CDR3 length equals 16 residues. The CDR3 region is CASSIGGSSSRDTQYF. The CDR3 nucleotides read TGTGCCAGTAGTATAGGAGGGTCCAGTTCGCGTGATACGCAGTATTTT.

The chain employs TRBV7-8 and TRBJ2-7; either TRBD1 or TRBD2 may supply D (5 bases each). The germline CDR1 and CDR2 sequences are SGHVS and FQNEAQ. There are 12 residues in the CDR3. V lost 3 bases, J lost 6 bases, and 9 bases lay in between. CDR3 in DNA: TGTGCCAGCAGCTTTAAGAGGGGCGAGCAGTACTTC. Translation: CASSFKRGEQYF.

The rearrangement links TRBV2 to TRBJ2-7; TRBD1 matches 7 bases. Losses at the gene ends were 2 bases for V and 3 bases for J; bases not matched to a gene: 4. The germline gives CDR1 SNHLY, CDR2 FYNNEI. This CDR3 is built from 14 residues. CDR3 in amino acids: CASSESPGGYEQYF. The CDR3 nucleotides read TGTGCCAGCAGTGAATCCCCAGGGGGCTACGAGCAGTACTTC.

The chain has TRBV29-1 and TRBJ1-5, with a weak D call TRBD1 (6 bases). Trimming took off 7 bases at V and 3 bases at J, with 10 bases between the two ends. This CDR3 contains 12 residues. Germline V lookup: CDR1 SQVTM, CDR2 ANQGSEA. CDR3 nucleotides: TGCAGCGCCGGGACACCCAATCAGCCCCAGCATTTT. It codes for CSAGTPNQPQHF.

This clone is a singleton in its sample. The rearrangement joins TRBV4-3 to TRBJ2-2; D assignment may be TRBD1 or TRBD2 (7 bases each). Germline V gene sequence: CDR1 LGHNA, CDR2 YSLEER. This CDR3 comprises 14 residues. V dropped 7 bases and J dropped 6 bases, with 15 bases sitting between them. The CDR3 nucleotides read TGCGCCAGCACCGAGCGGGACAGTGCCGGGGAGCTGTTTTTT. It translates to CASTERDSAGELFF.

The chain combines TRBV19 with TRBJ1-5; TRBD1 is a possible D gene (5 bases). This CDR3 comprises 15 residues. Trimming left V 2 bases short and J 6 bases short, with 14 bases between. Germline lookup yields CDR1 LNHDA and CDR2 SQIVND (reference sequence). CDR3 coding DNA: TGTGCCAGTAGTATAACTCCGGGGGTGGGTCAGCCCCAGCATTTT. Amino acids: CASSITPGVGQPQHF.

This chain joins TRBV25-1 and TRBJ2-7; 11 nucleotides agree with TRBD2. V trimming: 7 bases; J trimming: 2 bases; junction bases outside the gene matches: 4. CDR1 is MGHDK, CDR2 SYGVNS, per germline. This CDR3 spans 14 amino acids. The CDR3 DNA is TGTGCCAGCACCCTTAGCGGGGGGGCCTACGAGCAGTACTTC. Its protein is CASTLSGGAYEQYF.

The gene calls are TRBV11-3 and TRBJ2-2; TRBD2 agrees at 13 bases. CDR1 and CDR2 from the germline V gene are SGHNT and YENEEA. The CDR3 has 18 amino acids. V gave up 5 bases and J gave up 2 bases; unmatched junction bases: 8. CDR3 nucleotides: TGTGCCAGCAGCATCGAAACTAGCGGGGGGGCTAACACCGGGGAGCTGTTTTTT. Residues: CASSIETSGGANTGELFF.

V and J are TRBV5-1 and TRBJ1-1; no firm D call. The CDR3 spans 14 residues. The germline V and J ends were trimmed by 0 bases and 3 bases, with 9 bases remaining between them. CDR1 and CDR2 from the germline V gene are SGHRS and YFSETQ. CDR3 sequence reads: CASSLVGMDTEAFF. The CDR3 coding sequence is TGCGCCAGCAGCTTGGTGGGGATGGACACTGAAGCTTTCTTT.

This CDR3 is CASSMGAGNEQYF. CDR3 bases: TGTGCCAGTAGTATGGGGGCAGGGAACGAGCAGTACTTC. This sequence joins TRBV19 and TRBJ2-7; perhaps TRBD1 as D (6 bases). Trimming stripped 3 bases from V and 5 bases from J, with 11 bases between. CDR1 is LNHDA and CDR2 is SQIVND in the germline V gene (reference sequence). This CDR3 is built from 13 residues.

The V and J genes are TRBV18 and TRBJ1-2; the D gene is possibly TRBD1 (6 bases). Trimming removed 4 bases at V and 6 bases at J, with 9 bases between. The CDR3 loop spans 12 amino acids. The V gene's germline CDR1 is KGHSH and CDR2 LQKENI. CDR3 protein: CASSQDRNGYTF. The CDR3 coding sequence is TGTGCCAGCTCACAGGACAGAAATGGCTACACCTTC.

The V call is TRBV7-9, the J call TRBJ2-1; D possibly matches TRBD1 or TRBD2 (5 bases each). There are 15 residues in the CDR3. V gave up 3 bases and J gave up 5 bases, with 14 bases separating them. Germline V gene lookup returns CDR1 SEHNR and CDR2 FQNEAQ (reference sequence). CDR3 protein: CASSFFQGGHNEQFF. The CDR3 region has the DNA TGTGCCAGCAGCTTTTTCCAGGGCGGGCACAATGAGCAGTTCTTC.

The rearrangement links TRBV1 to TRBJ2-3; the table's TRBD1 call for D was not verified on the DNA. TRBV1 is labeled a pseudogene. This CDR3 has 14 amino acids. CDR3 sequence (DNA): TGCACCAGCGCTTGGACAGGGGGAACAGATACGCAGTATTTT. Encoded protein: CTSAWTGGTDTQYF.

V is TRBV6-5 and J is TRBJ1-1, with D possibly being TRBD1 (5 bases). The ends were cut back, 5 bases at V and 7 bases at J, with 11 bases in the middle. This CDR3 is 12 amino acids long. Germline V gene data show CDR1 as MNHEY and CDR2 as SVGAGI. CDR3 sequence: CASSARDDEAFF. CDR3 nucleotide sequence: TGTGCCAGCAGTGCCCGGGACGATGAAGCTTTCTTT.

The chain has TRBV5-1 and TRBJ1-1; D perhaps matches TRBD1 (5 bases). The germline CDR1 and CDR2 sequences are SGHRS and YFSETQ. V shed 0 bases and J shed 0 bases, with 12 bases lying between them. CDR3 length: 16 amino acids. In DNA form, the CDR3 reads TGCGCCAGCAGCTTGGGGTCGAGGGGCATGAACACTGAAGCTTTCTTT. Translated: CASSLGSRGMNTEAFF.

The gene calls are TRBV6-1 and TRBJ2-7; a possible D gene is TRBD1 (6 bases). CDR3 length equals 16 residues. Germline CDR1 and CDR2: MNHNS and SASEGT. V was shortened by 3 bases and J by 1 base, with 16 bases between the two germline ends. The CDR3 region is CASSDLGTPFSYEQYF. The CDR3 nucleotides read TGTGCCAGCAGTGACCTAGGGACACCATTTTCCTACGAGCAGTACTTC.

The chain has TRBV5-6 and TRBJ2-2; D may be TRBD1 (5 bases). In germline, CDR1 is SGHDT, CDR2 YYEEEE. CDR3 length: 14 residues. The V end lost 5 bases, the J end lost 4 bases, and 12 bases lay between the germline ends. The CDR3 DNA sequence: TGTGCCAGCAGGTTCCGACAGCGCACCGGGGAGCTGTTTTTT. It codes for CASRFRQRTGELFF.

This clone is a singleton in its sample. The rearrangement joins TRBV5-5 to TRBJ1-6; TRBD1 might be the D (6 bases). This CDR3 has 17 residues. CDR1 and CDR2 from the germline V gene are SGHKS and YYEKEE (reference sequence). V was pared by 1 base and J by 6 bases, with 17 bases between. The CDR3 region has the DNA TGTGCCAGCAGCTTGCAACTATGGACAGTGATTAATTCACCCCTCCACTTT. Residues: CASSLQLWTVINSPLHF.

The genes are TRBV6-1 and TRBJ1-2, with 7 bases fitting TRBD1. The V gene's germline CDR1 is MNHNS and CDR2 SASEGT. Trimming took 5 bases from V and 6 from J; bases not matched to a gene: 9. This CDR3 is built from 14 residues. This CDR3 reads CASSKDLGGNGYTF. CDR3 coding DNA: TGTGCCAGCAGTAAAGACTTAGGGGGCAATGGCTACACCTTC.